This T cell receptor beta chain was sequenced in a study of CD8 T cells in ankylosing spondylitis. Whole-study findings and limits: Disease-linked clones proved CD8+ and comparatively uncommon in peripheral blood.

This clonotype showed up many times. The target antigen is unknown. TCRdb passed the 5' RACE reads through MiXCR, listing each CDR3 protein once. The table has 160,000 or so distinct CDR3 sequences, approximately 9.9% seen once; the top ten hold over 13%. The sequencing sample was made of blood, either unsorted or a sorted T cell fraction (not recorded which). The clonotype originates from a female donor with ankylosing spondylitis or in good health (not recorded which).

CDR3: CASSPQLNTEAFF. DNA for the CDR3: TGTGCCAGCAGCCCCCAGTTGAACACTGAAGCTTTCTTT. The chain uses TRBV7-9 and TRBJ1-1; unclear D gene. Between the trimmed V and J ends, which lost 5 bases and 0 bases, there was a span of 7 bases. CDR3 length: 13 residues. Germline assignment: CDR1 SEHNR and CDR2 FQNEAQ (reference sequence). The whole variable domain, remainder taken from reference TRBV7-9 and TRBJ1-1, is DTGVSQNPRHKITKRGQNVTFRCDPISEHNRLYWYRQTLGQGPEFLTYFQNEAQLEKSRLLSDRFSAERPKGSFSTLEIQRTEQGDSAMYLCASSPQLNTEAFFGQGTRLTVV.